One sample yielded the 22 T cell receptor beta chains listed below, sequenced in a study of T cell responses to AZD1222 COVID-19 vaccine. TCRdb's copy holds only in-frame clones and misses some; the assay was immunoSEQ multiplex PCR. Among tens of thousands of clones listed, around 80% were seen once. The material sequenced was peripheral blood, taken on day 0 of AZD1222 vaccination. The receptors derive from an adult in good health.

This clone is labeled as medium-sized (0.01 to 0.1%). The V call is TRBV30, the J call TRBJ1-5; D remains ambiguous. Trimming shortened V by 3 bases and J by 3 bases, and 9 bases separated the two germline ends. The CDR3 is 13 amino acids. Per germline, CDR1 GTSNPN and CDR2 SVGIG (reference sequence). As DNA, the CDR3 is TGTGCCTGGAGCGAGACCCCCAATCAGCCCCAGCATTTT. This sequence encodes CAWSETPNQPQHF.

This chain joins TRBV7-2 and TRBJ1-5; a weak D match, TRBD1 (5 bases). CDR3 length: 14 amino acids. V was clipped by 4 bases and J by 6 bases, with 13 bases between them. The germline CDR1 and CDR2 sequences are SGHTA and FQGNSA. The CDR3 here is CASSSSLTVQPQHF. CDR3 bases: TGTGCCAGCAGCTCTTCTCTGACAGTTCAGCCCCAGCATTTT.

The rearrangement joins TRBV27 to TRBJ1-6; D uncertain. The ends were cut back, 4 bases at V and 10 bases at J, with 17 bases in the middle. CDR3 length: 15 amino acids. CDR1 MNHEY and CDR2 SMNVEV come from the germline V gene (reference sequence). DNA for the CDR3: TGTGCCAGCAGTTGGGCGGCGGCGGTCGGATCACCCCTCCACTTT. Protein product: CASSWAAAVGSPLHF.

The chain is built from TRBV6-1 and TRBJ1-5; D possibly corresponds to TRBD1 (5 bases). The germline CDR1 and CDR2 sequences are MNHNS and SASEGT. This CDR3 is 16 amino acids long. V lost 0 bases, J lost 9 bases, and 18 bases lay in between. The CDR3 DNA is TGTGCCAGCAGTGAAGCGTATAGGACATATGGACTGCCCCAGCATTTT. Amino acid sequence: CASSEAYRTYGLPQHF.

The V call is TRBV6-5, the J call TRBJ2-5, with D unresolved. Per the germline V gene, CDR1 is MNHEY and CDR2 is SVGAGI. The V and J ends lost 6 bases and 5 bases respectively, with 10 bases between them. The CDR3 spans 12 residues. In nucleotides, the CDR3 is TGTGCCAGCAGCCACCCCCAGGAGACCCAGTACTTC. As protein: CASSHPQETQYF.

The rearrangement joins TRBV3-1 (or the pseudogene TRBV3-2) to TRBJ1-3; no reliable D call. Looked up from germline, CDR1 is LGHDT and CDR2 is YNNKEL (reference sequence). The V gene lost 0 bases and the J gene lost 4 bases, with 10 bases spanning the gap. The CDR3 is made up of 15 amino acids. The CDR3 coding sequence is TGTGCCAGCAGCCAAGATCCCGGGCCCGGAAACACCATATATTTT. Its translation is CASSQDPGPGNTIYF.

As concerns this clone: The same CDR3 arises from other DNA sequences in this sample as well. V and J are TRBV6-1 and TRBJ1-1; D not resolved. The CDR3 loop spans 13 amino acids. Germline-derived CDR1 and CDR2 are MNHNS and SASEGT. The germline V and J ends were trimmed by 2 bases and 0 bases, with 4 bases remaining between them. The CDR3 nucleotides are TGTGCCAGCAGTGAACACCTGAACACTGAAGCTTTCTTT. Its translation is CASSEHLNTEAFF.

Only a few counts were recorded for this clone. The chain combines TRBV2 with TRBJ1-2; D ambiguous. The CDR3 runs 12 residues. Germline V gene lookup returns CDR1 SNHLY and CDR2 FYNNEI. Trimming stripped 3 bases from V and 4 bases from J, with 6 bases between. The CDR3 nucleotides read TGTGCCAGCAGTGACGGCTTCTATGGCTACACCTTC. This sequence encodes CASSDGFYGYTF.

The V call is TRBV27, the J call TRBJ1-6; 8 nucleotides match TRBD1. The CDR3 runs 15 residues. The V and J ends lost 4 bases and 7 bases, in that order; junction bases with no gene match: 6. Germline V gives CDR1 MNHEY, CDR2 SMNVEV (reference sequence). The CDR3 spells CASSSADRDNSPLHF. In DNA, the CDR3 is TGTGCCAGCAGTTCCGCGGACAGGGACAATTCACCCCTCCACTTT.

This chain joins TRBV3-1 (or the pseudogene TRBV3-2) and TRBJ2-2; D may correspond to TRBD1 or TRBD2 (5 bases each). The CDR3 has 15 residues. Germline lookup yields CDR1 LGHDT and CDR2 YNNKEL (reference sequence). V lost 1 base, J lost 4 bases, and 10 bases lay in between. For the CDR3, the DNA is TGTGCCAGCAGCCAAGCCGGGACCCTCACCGGGGAGCTGTTTTTT. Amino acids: CASSQAGTLTGELFF.

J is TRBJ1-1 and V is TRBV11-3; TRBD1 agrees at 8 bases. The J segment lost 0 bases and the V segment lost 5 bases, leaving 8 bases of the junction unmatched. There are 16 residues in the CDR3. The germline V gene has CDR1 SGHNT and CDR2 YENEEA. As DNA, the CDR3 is TGTGCCAGCAGCCCGGACAGGGACCCCATGAACACTGAAGCTTTCTTT. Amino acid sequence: CASSPDRDPMNTEAFF.

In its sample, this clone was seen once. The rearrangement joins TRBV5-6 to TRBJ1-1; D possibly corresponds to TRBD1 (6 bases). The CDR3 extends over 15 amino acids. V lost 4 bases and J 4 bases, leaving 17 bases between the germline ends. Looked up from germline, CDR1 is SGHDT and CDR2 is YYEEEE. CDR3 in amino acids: CASSALRGGTTEAFF. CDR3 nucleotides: TGTGCCAGCAGCGCGCTGCGAGGGGGGACCACTGAAGCTTTCTTT.

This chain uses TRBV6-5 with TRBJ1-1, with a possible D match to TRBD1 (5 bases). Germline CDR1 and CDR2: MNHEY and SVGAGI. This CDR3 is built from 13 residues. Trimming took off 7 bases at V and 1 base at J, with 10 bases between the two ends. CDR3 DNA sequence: TGTGCCAGCAAGGGGCTTAGGAACACTGAAGCTTTCTTT. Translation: CASKGLRNTEAFF.

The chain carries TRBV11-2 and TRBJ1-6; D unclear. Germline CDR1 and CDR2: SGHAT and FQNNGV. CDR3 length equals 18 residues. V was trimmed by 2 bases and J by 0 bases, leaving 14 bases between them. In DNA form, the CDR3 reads TGTGCCAGCAGCTTATGGGAAGGGCCGAGCTCCTATAATTCACCCCTCCACTTT. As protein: CASSLWEGPSSYNSPLHF.

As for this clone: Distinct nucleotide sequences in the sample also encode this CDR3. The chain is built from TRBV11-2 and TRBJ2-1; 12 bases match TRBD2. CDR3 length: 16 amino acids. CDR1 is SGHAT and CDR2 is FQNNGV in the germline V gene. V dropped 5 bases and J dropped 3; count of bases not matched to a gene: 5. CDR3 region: CASSLRLAGVYNEQFF. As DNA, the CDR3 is TGTGCCAGCAGCCTCAGACTAGCGGGGGTCTACAATGAGCAGTTCTTC.

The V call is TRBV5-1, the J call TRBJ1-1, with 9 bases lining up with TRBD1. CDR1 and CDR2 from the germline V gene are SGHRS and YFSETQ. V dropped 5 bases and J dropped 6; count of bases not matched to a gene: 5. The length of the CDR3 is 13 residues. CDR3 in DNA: TGCGCCAGCAGATCGGGACAGGGCCCTGAAGCTTTCTTT. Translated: CASRSGQGPEAFF.

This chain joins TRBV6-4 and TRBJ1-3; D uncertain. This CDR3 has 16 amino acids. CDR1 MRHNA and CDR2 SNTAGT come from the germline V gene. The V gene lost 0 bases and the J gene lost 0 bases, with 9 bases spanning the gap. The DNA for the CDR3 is TGTGCCAGCAGTGACTCGAATGCCTTCTCTGGAAACACCATATATTTT. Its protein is CASSDSNAFSGNTIYF.

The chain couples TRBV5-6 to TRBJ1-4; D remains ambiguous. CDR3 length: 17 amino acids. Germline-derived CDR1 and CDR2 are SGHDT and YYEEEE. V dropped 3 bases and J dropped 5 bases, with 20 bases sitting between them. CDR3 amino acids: CASSYSLTGSPNEKLFF. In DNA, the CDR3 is TGTGCCAGCAGCTACTCCCTTACGGGCAGCCCAAATGAAAAACTGTTTTTT.

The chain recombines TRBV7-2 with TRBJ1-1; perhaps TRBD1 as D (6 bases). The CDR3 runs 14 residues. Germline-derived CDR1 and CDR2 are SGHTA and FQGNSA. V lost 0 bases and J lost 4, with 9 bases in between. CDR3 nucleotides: TGTGCCAGCAGCTTAGCAGCGGGGGCCACTGAAGCTTTCTTT. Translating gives CASSLAAGATEAFF.

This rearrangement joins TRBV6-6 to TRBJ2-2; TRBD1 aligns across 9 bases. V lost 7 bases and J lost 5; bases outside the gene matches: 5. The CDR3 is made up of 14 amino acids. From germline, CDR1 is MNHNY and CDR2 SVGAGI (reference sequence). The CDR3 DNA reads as TGTGCCAGCAAACAGGGGGCTAATACCGGGGAGCTGTTTTTT. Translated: CASKQGANTGELFF.

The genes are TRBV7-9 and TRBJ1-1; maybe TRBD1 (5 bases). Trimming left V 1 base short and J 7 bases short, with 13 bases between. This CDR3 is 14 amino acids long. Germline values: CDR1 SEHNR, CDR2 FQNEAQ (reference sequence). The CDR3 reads CASSLERGTDEAFF. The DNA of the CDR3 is TGTGCCAGCAGCTTAGAGCGGGGGACTGATGAAGCTTTCTTT. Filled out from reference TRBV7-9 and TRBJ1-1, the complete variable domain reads DTGVSQNPRHKITKRGQNVTFRCDPISEHNRLYWYRQTLGQGPEFLTYFQNEAQLEKSRLLSDRFSAERPKGSFSTLEIQRTEQGDSAMYLCASSLERGTDEAFFGQGTRLTVV.

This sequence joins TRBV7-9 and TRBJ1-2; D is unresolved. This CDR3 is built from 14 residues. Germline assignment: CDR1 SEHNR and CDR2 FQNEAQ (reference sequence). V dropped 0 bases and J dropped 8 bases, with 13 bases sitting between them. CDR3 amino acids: CASSLASQAGGYTF. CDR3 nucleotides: TGTGCCAGCAGCTTAGCGAGCCAGGCGGGGGGCTACACCTTC.